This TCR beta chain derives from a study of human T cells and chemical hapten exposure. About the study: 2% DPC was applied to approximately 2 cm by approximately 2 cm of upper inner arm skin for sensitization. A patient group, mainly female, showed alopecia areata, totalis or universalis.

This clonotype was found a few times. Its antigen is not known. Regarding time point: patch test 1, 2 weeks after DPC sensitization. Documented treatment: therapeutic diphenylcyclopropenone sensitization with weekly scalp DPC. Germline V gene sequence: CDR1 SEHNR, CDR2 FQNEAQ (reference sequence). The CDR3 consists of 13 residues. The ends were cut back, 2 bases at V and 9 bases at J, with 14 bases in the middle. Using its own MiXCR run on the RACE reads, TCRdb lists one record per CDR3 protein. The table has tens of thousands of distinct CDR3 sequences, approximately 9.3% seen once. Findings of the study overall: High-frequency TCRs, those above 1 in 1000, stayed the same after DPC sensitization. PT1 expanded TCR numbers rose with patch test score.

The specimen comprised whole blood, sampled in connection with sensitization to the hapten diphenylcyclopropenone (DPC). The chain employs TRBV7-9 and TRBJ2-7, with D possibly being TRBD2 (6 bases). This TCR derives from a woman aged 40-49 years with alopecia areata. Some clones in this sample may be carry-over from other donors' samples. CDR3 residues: CASSLSGTGGQYF. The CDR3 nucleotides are TGTGCCAGCAGCTTATCAGGGACCGGGGGGCAGTACTTC. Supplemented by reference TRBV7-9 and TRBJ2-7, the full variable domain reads DTGVSQNPRHKITKRGQNVTFRCDPISEHNRLYWYRQTLGQGPEFLTYFQNEAQLEKSRLLSDRFSAERPKGSFSTLEIQRTEQGDSAMYLCASSLSGTGGQYFGPGTRLTVT.